The 7 T cell receptor beta chains below all came from one sample that was sequenced in a study of blood T cell repertoires in COVID-19. Assay: immunoSEQ multiplex PCR; the TCRdb copy retains only in-frame clones and omits some. The table includes 95,000 to 150,000 clones, around 86% detected once. The sample comprised peripheral blood. The receptor source for this set is a man older than 75 with active or convalescent COVID-19.

The rearrangement uses TRBV4-2 and TRBJ2-7; D is possibly TRBD2 (6 bases). V dropped 0 bases and J dropped 2 bases, with 23 bases sitting between them. Germline V gene data show CDR1 as LGHNA and CDR2 as YNFKEQ. CDR3 length: 19 residues. CDR3 sequence (DNA): TGTGCCAGCAGCCAAGAACCCAGACTTCTAGCGACGGTTCCCTACGAGCAGTACTTC. Translation: CASSQEPRLLATVPYEQYF.

This clone has a single count. V and J are TRBV18 and TRBJ2-1; a possible D gene is TRBD1 (5 bases). The CDR3 covers 16 residues. The V and J ends lost 2 bases and 5 bases respectively, with 16 bases between them. The V gene's germline CDR1 is KGHSH and CDR2 LQKENI. This CDR3 reads CASSPGMRQLHNEQFF. As DNA, the CDR3 is TGTGCCAGCTCACCAGGAATGCGACAGCTACACAATGAGCAGTTCTTC.

The rearrangement links TRBV2 to TRBJ1-2; D is undetermined. This CDR3 spans 16 amino acids. Trimming took 1 base from V and 4 from J, leaving 16 bases between them. Germline CDR1 reads SNHLY; CDR2 reads FYNNEI. Here the CDR3 reads CASSEVAGLALYGYTF. Written as DNA, the CDR3 is TGTGCCAGCAGTGAAGTGGCAGGTCTCGCCCTCTATGGCTACACCTTC.

The table lists this clone with a count of one. The V call is TRBV3-1 (or the pseudogene TRBV3-2), the J call TRBJ1-2; D gene uncertain. The V gene lost 1 base and the J gene lost 4 bases, with 10 bases spanning the gap. Germline V gives CDR1 LGHDT, CDR2 YNNKEL (reference sequence). This CDR3 region has 14 residues. The CDR3 loop reads CASSQGAEFYGYTF. DNA of the CDR3: TGTGCCAGCAGCCAAGGGGCAGAGTTCTATGGCTACACCTTC.

The rearrangement uses TRBV6-4 and TRBJ2-1, with D possibly matching TRBD2 (6 bases). The CDR3 is made up of 13 amino acids. The germline gives CDR1 MRHNA, CDR2 SNTAGT. V was pared by 2 bases and J by 4 bases, with 6 bases between. The CDR3 loop is CASSDGTYNEQFF. CDR3 nucleotides: TGTGCCAGCAGTGACGGGACTTACAATGAGCAGTTCTTC.

DNA of the CDR3: TGCGCCAGCAGGCATCTCGGACAGTACACTGAAGCTTTCTTT. Translating gives CASRHLGQYTEAFF. The chain recombines TRBV4-1 with TRBJ1-1; perhaps TRBD1 as D (6 bases). The V and J ends lost 6 bases and 3 bases respectively, with 14 bases between them. The CDR3 loop spans 14 amino acids. CDR1 is MGHRA and CDR2 is YSYEKL in the germline V gene.

In this sample, this clone turned up a few times. The chain combines TRBV24-1 with TRBJ1-3; 7 bases align to TRBD1. Trimming at V came to 5 bases and at J to 4 bases, leaving 7 bases not matched to a gene. The CDR3 is made up of 15 amino acids. Germline loops: CDR1 KGHDR, CDR2 SFDVKD. CDR3 loop: CATSGVQGRGNTIYF. The DNA for the CDR3 is TGTGCCACCAGTGGTGTACAGGGGCGAGGAAACACCATATATTTT.